This passage covers 10 T cell receptor beta chains from one sample sequenced in a study of blood T cell repertoires in COVID-19. Here immunoSEQ multiplex PCR was the method, and the copy in TCRdb shows in-frame clones only, minus some. The sample shows about 80,000 clones, about 91% of them seen only once. The material sequenced was peripheral blood. The receptors come from a woman older than 75 with acute or convalescent COVID-19.

The J gene is TRBJ2-3, the V gene TRBV5-1, with 8 bases that match TRBD2. CDR3 length: 13 amino acids. Germline CDR1 is SGHRS and CDR2 is YFSETQ. V lost 7 bases, J lost 4 bases, and 5 bases stayed unmatched. The CDR3 DNA reads as TGCGCCAGCGGAGCAGCGGGAGCAGATACGCAGTATTTT. This translates into CASGAAGADTQYF.

The chain uses TRBV7-9 and TRBJ2-5; TRBD1 aligns across 9 bases. The ends lost 2 bases at V and 5 bases at J; junction bases unmatched: 15. There are 18 residues in the CDR3. Germline V lookup: CDR1 SEHNR, CDR2 FQNEAQ (reference sequence). The CDR3 reads CASSLIGSGQGRGETQYF. The CDR3 nucleotides are TGTGCCAGCAGCTTAATTGGCTCAGGACAGGGGCGAGGGGAGACCCAGTACTTC.

The genes are TRBV30 and TRBJ1-6, with D uncertain. V was pared by 3 bases and J by 12 bases, with 12 bases between. This CDR3 has 12 residues. CDR1 and CDR2 from the germline V gene are GTSNPN and SVGIG (reference sequence). CDR3 amino acids: CAWRSQAGPLHF. As DNA, the CDR3 is TGTGCCTGGAGAAGTCAGGCCGGACCCCTCCACTTT. Together with reference TRBV30 and TRBJ1-6, the CDR3 gives the full variable domain: SQTIHQWPATLVQPVGSPLSLECTVEGTSNPNLYWYRQAAGRGLQLLFYSVGIGQISSEVPQNLSASRPQDRQFILSSKKLLLSDSGFYLCAWRSQAGPLHFGNGTRLTVT.

The chain carries TRBV14 and TRBJ2-5; D might be TRBD2 (6 bases). The germline V gene has CDR1 SGHDN and CDR2 FVKESK. V lost 1 base and J 1 base, leaving 13 bases between the germline ends. This CDR3 has 16 amino acids. CDR3 residues: CASSQGRRAGQETQYF. The CDR3 bases are TGTGCCAGCAGCCAAGGTCGGAGGGCGGGCCAAGAGACCCAGTACTTC.

The chain has TRBV6-1 and TRBJ1-4, with D uncertain. The CDR3 is 15 amino acids. Germline V gene data show CDR1 as MNHNS and CDR2 as SASEGT. V was shortened by 7 bases and J by 0 bases, with 12 bases between the two germline ends. The CDR3 loop reads CASIPSRSTNEKLFF. The DNA of the CDR3 is TGTGCCAGCATCCCATCGAGGTCAACTAATGAAAAACTGTTTTTT.

The J gene is TRBJ1-2, the V gene TRBV9, with 8 bases lining up with TRBD1. The CDR3 totals 14 residues. Germline V CDR1 and CDR2: SGDLS, YYNGEE. V was clipped by 4 bases and J by 7 bases; unmatched bases: 9. The CDR3 DNA reads TGTGCCAGCAGCTCAGGACAGGGCCCCCCTGGCTACACCTTC. Protein sequence: CASSSGQGPPGYTF.

This rearrangement joins TRBV7-6 to TRBJ2-2; D unresolved. Trimming pared 2 bases from V and 6 bases from J, leaving 4 bases between. The CDR3 runs 12 residues. Germline loops: CDR1 SGHVS, CDR2 FNYEAQ. CDR3 coding DNA: TGTGCCAGCAGCTTACGGGCCGGGGAGCTGTTTTTT. This sequence encodes CASSLRAGELFF.

The rearrangement uses TRBV7-6 and TRBJ2-1; 12 positions agree with TRBD1. The V gene end was trimmed by 4 bases and the J gene end by 7 bases; junction bases not matched to a gene: 20. The CDR3 has 20 amino acids. Per germline, CDR1 SGHVS and CDR2 FNYEAQ. The CDR3 DNA sequence: TGTGCCAGCAGCTCCCTCACCCCCGGGACAGGGGGCTCTAAGGGGAATGAGCAGTTCTTC. Translated, it gives CASSSLTPGTGGSKGNEQFF.

The chain couples TRBV2 to TRBJ2-1; TRBD2 matches 9 bases. In germline, CDR1 is SNHLY, CDR2 FYNNEI. V lost 8 bases, J lost 7 bases, and 12 bases stayed unmatched. The CDR3 length is 15 residues. The CDR3 loop is CASGLAGAPGNEQFF. The CDR3 DNA is TGTGCCAGCGGATTAGCGGGGGCCCCGGGGAATGAGCAGTTCTTC.

The chain is built from TRBV7-9 and TRBJ2-1, with D perhaps TRBD1 (5 bases). This CDR3 region has 12 residues. The V end lost 1 base, the J end lost 15 bases, and 13 bases lay between the germline ends. CDR1 is SEHNR, CDR2 FQNEAQ, per germline (reference sequence). Written as DNA, the CDR3 is TGTGCCAGCAGCTTAGAGACGTCAAGGGGGTTCTTC. Protein product: CASSLETSRGFF. The full variable domain, rest sourced from reference TRBV7-9 and TRBJ2-1, is DTGVSQNPRHKITKRGQNVTFRCDPISEHNRLYWYRQTLGQGPEFLTYFQNEAQLEKSRLLSDRFSAERPKGSFSTLEIQRTEQGDSAMYLCASSLETSRGFFGPGTRLTVL.